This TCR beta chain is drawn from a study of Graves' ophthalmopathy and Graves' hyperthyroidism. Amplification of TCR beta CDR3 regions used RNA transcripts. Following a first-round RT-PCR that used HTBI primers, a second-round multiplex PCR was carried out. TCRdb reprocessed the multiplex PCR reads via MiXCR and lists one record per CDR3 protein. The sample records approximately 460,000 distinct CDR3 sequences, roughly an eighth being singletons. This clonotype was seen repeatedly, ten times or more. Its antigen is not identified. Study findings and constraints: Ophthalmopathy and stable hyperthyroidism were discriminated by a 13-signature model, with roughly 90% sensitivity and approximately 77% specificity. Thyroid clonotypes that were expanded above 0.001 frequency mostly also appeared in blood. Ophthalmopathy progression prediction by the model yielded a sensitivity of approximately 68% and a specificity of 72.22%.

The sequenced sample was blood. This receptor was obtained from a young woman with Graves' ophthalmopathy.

The CDR3, as DNA: TGTGCCAGCAGAAAAACAGGGGTCACCGGGGAGCTGTTTTTT. It yields the protein CASRKTGVTGELFF. The rearrangement uses TRBV27 and TRBJ2-2; 7 bases map to TRBD1. The V gene end was trimmed by 6 bases and the J gene end by 4 bases; junction bases not matched to a gene: 5. The CDR3 extends over 14 amino acids. CDR1 is MNHEY, CDR2 SMNVEV, per germline (reference sequence).